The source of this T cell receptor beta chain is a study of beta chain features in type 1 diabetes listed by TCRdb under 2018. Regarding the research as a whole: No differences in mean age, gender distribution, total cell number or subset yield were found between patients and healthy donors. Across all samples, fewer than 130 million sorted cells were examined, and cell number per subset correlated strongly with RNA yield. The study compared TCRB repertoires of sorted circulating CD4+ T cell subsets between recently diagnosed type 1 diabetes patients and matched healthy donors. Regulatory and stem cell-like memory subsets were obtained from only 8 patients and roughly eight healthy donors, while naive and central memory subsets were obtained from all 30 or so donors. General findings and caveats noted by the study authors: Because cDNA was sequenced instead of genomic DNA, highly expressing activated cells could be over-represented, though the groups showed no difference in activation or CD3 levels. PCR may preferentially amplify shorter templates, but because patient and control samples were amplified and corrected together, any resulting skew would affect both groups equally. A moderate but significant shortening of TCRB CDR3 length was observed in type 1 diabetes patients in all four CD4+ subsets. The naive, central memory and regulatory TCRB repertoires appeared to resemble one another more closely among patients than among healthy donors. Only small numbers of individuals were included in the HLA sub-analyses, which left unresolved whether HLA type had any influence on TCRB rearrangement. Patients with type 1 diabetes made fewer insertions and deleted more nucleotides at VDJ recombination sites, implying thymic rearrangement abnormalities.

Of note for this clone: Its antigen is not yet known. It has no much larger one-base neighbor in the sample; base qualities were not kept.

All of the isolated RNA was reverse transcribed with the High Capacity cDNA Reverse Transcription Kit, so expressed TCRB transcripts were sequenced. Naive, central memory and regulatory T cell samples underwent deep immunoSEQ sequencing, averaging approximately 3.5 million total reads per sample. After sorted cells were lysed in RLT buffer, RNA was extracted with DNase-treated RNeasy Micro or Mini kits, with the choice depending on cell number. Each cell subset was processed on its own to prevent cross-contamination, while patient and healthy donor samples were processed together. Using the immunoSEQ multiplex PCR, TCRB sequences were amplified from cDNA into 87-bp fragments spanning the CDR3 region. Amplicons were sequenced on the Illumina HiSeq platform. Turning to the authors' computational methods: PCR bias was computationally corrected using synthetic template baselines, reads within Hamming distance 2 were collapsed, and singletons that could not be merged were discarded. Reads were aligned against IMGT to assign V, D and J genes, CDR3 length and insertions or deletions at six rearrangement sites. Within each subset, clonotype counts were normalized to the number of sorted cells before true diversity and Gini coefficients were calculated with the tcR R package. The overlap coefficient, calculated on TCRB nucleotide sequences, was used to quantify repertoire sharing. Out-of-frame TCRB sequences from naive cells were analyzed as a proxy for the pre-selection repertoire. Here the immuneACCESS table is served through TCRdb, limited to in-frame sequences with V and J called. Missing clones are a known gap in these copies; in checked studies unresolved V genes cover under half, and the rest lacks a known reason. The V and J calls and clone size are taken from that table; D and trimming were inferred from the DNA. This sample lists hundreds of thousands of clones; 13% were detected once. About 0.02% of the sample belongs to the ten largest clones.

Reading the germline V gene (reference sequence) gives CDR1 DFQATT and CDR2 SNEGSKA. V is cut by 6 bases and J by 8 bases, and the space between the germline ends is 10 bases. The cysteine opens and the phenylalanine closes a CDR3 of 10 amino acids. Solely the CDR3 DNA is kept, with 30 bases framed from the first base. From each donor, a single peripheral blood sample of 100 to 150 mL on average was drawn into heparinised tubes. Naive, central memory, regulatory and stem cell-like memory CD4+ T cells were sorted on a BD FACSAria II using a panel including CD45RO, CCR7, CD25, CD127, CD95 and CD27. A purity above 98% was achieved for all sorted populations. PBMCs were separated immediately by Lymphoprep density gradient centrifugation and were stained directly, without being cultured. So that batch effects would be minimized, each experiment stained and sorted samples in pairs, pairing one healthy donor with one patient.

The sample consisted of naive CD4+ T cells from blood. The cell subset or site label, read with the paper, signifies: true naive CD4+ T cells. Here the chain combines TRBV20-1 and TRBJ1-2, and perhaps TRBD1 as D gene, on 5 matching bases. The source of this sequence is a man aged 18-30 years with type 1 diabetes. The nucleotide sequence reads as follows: TGCAGTGCGTATCGGGACGGCTACACCTTC. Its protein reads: CSAYRDGYTF.